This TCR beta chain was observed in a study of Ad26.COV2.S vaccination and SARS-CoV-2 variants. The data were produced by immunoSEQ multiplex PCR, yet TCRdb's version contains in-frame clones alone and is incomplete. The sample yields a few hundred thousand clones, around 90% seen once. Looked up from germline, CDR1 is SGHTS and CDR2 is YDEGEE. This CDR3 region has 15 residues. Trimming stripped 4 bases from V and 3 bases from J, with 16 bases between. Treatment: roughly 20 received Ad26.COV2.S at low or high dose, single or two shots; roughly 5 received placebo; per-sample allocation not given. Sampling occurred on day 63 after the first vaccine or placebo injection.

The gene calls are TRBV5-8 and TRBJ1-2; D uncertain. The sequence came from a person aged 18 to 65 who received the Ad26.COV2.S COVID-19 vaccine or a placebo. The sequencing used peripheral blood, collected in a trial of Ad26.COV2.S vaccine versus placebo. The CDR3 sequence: CASSIGEAEYYGYTF. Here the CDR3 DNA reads TGTGCCAGCAGCATCGGGGAGGCAGAGTACTATGGCTACACCTTC. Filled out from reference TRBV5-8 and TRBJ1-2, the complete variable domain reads EAGVTQSPTHLIKTRGQQATLRCSPISGHTSVYWYQQALGLGLQFLLWYDEGEERNRGNFPPRFSGRQFPNYSSELNVNALELEDSALYLCASSIGEAEYYGYTFGSGTRLTVV.